A selection of T cell receptor beta chains follows, all from one sample in a study of CD8+CD57+ T cells in acquired aplastic anemia. Each CDR3 protein is one row after TCRdb ran MiXCR on the reads. Of about 98,000 distinct CDR3 sequences listed, roughly two thirds are singletons. Material: sorted CD4+, CD8+, or CD8+CD57+ T cells (not recorded which) from PBMCs. These receptors were taken from a human donor with aplastic anemia. The CDR3 runs from the conserved cysteine through the conserved F or W. D genes are given only for firm matches. Expanded clones are given a class, and other clones once, few, many or no size at all.

abundance	v_gene	d_gene	j_gene	CDR3aa	CDR3nt
few	TRBV29-1	NA	TRBJ1-2	CSVRTANYGYTF	TGCAGCGTAAGGACAGCTAACTATGGCTACACCTTC
few	TRBV24-1	NA	TRBJ1-2	CATSDPDPAGGYGYTF	TGTGCCACCAGTGACCCTGACCCTGCGGGGGGGTATGGCTACACCTTC
many	TRBV7-6	NA	TRBJ2-1	CASSLSSYNEQFF	TGTGCCAGCAGCTTAAGCTCCTACAATGAGCAGTTCTTC
NA	TRBV7-8	NA	TRBJ2-3	CASRSSGTDTQYF	TGTGCCAGCAGGTCTAGCGGCACAGATACGCAGTATTTT
NA	TRBV7-9	TRBD2	TRBJ2-7	CASSFRLADSYEQYF	TGTGCCAGCAGCTTTCGACTAGCGGATAGCTACGAGCAGTACTTC
NA	TRBV20-1	NA	TRBJ2-7	CSARDGNYEQYF	TGCAGTGCTAGGGACGGAAACTACGAGCAGTACTTC
NA	TRBV19	NA	TRBJ1-2	CASSTIRRGSGYTF	TGTGCCAGTAGTACCATACGGAGGGGCAGTGGCTACACCTTC
many	TRBV29-1	NA	TRBJ2-7	CSVEGGRFYEQYF	TGCAGCGTTGAGGGGGGAAGGTTCTACGAGCAGTACTTC
NA	TRBV19	TRBD1	TRBJ2-5	CAGSINRDSQETQYF	TGCGCCGGTAGTATAAACCGGGACAGTCAAGAGACCCAGTACTTC
NA	TRBV2	NA	TRBJ2-3	CASTPTVSYEQYF	TGTGCCAGCACTCCGACGGTCTCCTACGAGCAGTATTTT
NA	TRBV7-9	TRBD2	TRBJ2-1	CASDGLAGVWQFF	TGTGCCAGTGATGGACTAGCGGGAGTATGGCAGTTCTTC
few	TRBV2	TRBD2	TRBJ2-5	CASRGTSSETQYF	TGTGCCAGCAGGGGGACTAGCTCTGAGACCCAGTACTTC
NA	TRBV11-3	NA	TRBJ2-7	CASSLGPGEDYEQYF	TGTGCCAGCAGCTTAGGTCCTGGGGAGGACTACGAGCAGTACTTC
few	TRBV2	NA	TRBJ2-2	CASSEALF	TGTGCCAGCAGTGAAGCGCTTTTT
NA	TRBV4-3	NA	TRBJ2-3	CASSQSGINTDTQYF	TGCGCCAGCAGCCAGTCAGGGATAAACACAGATACGCAGTATTTT
once	TRBV10-3	NA	TRBJ2-7	CAIRGPSYEQYF	TGTGCCATCAGGGGCCCCTCCTACGAGCAGTACTTC
NA	TRBV7-8	TRBD1	TRBJ2-7	CASSLDRGLYEQYF	TGTGCCAGCAGCCTGGACAGGGGGCTTTACGAGCAGTACTTC
NA	TRBV2	TRBD1	TRBJ2-7	CASSDRTGGYEQYF	TGTGCCAGCAGTGATAGGACAGGTGGCTACGAGCAGTACTTC
NA	TRBV29-1	TRBD2	TRBJ2-3	CSVVRAGGPDTQYF	TGCAGCGTTGTACGAGCGGGAGGTCCAGATACGCAGTATTTT
many	TRBV5-1	TRBD1	TRBJ2-7	CASSLGGQENYEQYF	TGCGCCAGCAGCTTGGGGGGACAGGAGAACTACGAGCAGTACTTC
NA	TRBV6-1	NA	TRBJ2-4	CASSAAGRDIQYF	TGTGCCAGCAGCGCCGCAGGGCGGGACATTCAGTACTTC
NA	TRBV5-1	NA	TRBJ2-7	CASSSGGDRFCEQYF	TGCGCCAGCAGTTCAGGCGGGGACAGATTCTGCGAGCAGTACTTC
once	TRBV6-4	NA	TRBJ2-7	CASSGPAKWSYEQYF	TGTGCCAGCAGTGGACCGGCTAAATGGTCCTACGAGCAGTACTTC
NA	TRBV7-2	TRBD1	TRBJ1-2	CASSRDRAYGYTF	TGTGCCAGCAGCCGAGACAGGGCCTATGGCTACACCTTC
NA	TRBV24-1	NA	TRBJ1-1	CATSGQGTEAFF	TGTGCCACCAGTGGCCAGGGTACTGAAGCTTTCTTT
few	TRBV2	NA	TRBJ2-7	CATTRAPTEQYF	TGTGCCACCACCAGGGCCCCCACAGAGCAGTACTTC
many	TRBV9	NA	TRBJ1-4	CASSVRWTGEKLFF	TGTGCCAGCAGCGTGAGATGGACCGGCGAAAAACTGTTTTTT
once	TRBV7-6	NA	TRBJ2-3	CASRISNTDTQYF	TGTGCCAGCAGGATATCAAACACAGATACGCAGTATTTT
NA	TRBV7-2	NA	TRBJ2-7	CASSLYGYEQYF	TGTGCCAGCAGCTTATACGGCTACGAGCAGTACTTC
NA	TRBV10-3	NA	TRBJ1-1	CAISDRQGMNTEAFF	TGTGCCATCAGTGATCGGCAGGGGATGAACACTGAAGCTTTCTTT
NA	TRBV11-2	NA	TRBJ2-7	CASSSPTGTAVYEQYF	TGTGCCAGCAGCTCCCCCACCGGGACCGCCGTCTACGAGCAGTACTTC
NA	TRBV29-1	TRBD1	TRBJ2-1	CSVERDRGINEQFF	TGCAGCGTGGAGCGGGACAGGGGAATAAATGAGCAGTTCTTC
few	TRBV2	NA	TRBJ1-1	CASSKGESNTEAFF	TGTGCCAGCAGTAAAGGGGAGTCCAACACTGAAGCTTTCTTT
NA	TRBV20-1	NA	TRBJ1-6	CSDRQRTSPLHF	TGCAGTGACAGACAGAGGACTTCACCCCTCCACTTT
NA	TRBV12-3/TRBV12-4	NA	TRBJ2-4	CASGLNQGNIQYF	TGTGCCAGCGGTCTTAACCAGGGAAACATTCAGTACTTC
NA	TRBV9	NA	TRBJ1-1	CASSVMWVGTEAFF	TGTGCCAGCAGCGTAATGTGGGTGGGCACTGAAGCTTTCTTT